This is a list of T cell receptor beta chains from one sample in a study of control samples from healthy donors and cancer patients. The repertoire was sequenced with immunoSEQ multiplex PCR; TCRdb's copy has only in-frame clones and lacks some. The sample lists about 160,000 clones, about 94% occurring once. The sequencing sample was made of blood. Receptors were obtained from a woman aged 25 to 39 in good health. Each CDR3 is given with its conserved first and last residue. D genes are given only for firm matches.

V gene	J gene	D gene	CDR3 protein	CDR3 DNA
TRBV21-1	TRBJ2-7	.	CASSKALVPRQLYEQYF	TGTGCCAGCAGCAAAGCGCTGGTCCCGAGACAACTCTACGAGCAGTACTTC
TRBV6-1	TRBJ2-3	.	CASSDIGLVSTDTQYF	TGTGCCAGCAGTGACATCGGACTGGTTAGCACAGATACGCAGTATTTT
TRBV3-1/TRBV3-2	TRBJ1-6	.	CATTPGSRGWNSPLHF	TGTGCCACAACTCCCGGAAGCAGGGGATGGAATTCACCCCTCCACTTT
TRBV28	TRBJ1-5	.	CASSPGVRNQPQHF	TGTGCCAGCAGTCCAGGGGTCCGTAATCAGCCCCAGCATTTT
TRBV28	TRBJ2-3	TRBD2	CASNLGPSGDRDTQYF	TGTGCCAGCAACCTAGGGCCTAGCGGGGATCGAGATACGCAGTATTTT
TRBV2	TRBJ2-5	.	CASSQSRGGQETQYF	TGTGCCAGCAGTCAGTCCAGGGGAGGGCAAGAGACCCAGTACTTC
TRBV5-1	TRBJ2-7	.	CASSLTLSEFYEQYF	TGCGCCAGCAGCTTAACTCTATCGGAATTCTACGAGCAGTACTTC
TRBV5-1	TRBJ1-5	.	CASSLAYTPTPRNQPQHF	TGCGCCAGCAGCTTGGCCTACACGCCAACCCCGAGGAATCAGCCCCAGCATTTT
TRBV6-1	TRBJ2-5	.	CASSEALELQETQYF	TGTGCCAGCAGTGAAGCGCTGGAACTTCAAGAGACCCAGTACTTC
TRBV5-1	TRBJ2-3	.	CASSVGADTDTQYF	TGCGCCAGCTCGGTCGGAGCGGACACAGATACGCAGTATTTT
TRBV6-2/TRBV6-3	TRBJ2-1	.	CASSSGRLAGNFNEQFF	TGTGCCAGCAGTTCGGGGAGGCTAGCAGGTAATTTCAATGAGCAGTTCTTC
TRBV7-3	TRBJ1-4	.	CASSSQGPATNEKLFF	TGTGCCAGCAGCTCGCAGGGGCCCGCAACTAATGAAAAACTGTTTTTT
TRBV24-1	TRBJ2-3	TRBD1	CATSETGTGGADTQYF	TGTGCCACCAGTGAGACCGGGACAGGGGGCGCGGATACGCAGTATTTT
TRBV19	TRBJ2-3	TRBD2	CASSGLAGADTQYF	TGTGCCAGTAGTGGGCTAGCGGGAGCAGATACGCAGTATTTT
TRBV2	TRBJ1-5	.	CASSEEVNQPQHF	TGTGCCAGCAGTGAGGAGGTCAATCAGCCCCAGCATTTT
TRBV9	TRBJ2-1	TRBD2	CASSGTTSGSYNEQFF	TGTGCCAGCAGCGGGACGACTAGCGGGAGTTACAATGAGCAGTTCTTC
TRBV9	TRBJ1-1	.	CASSVGGRRDTEAFF	TGTGCCAGCAGCGTAGGAGGACGGAGAGACACTGAAGCTTTCTTT
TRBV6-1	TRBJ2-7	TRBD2	CASSELAGGNEQYF	TGTGCCAGCAGTGAACTAGCGGGAGGGAACGAGCAGTACTTC
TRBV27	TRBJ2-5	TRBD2	CASSLVAGEETQYF	TGTGCCAGCAGTTTAGTAGCGGGAGAAGAGACCCAGTACTTC
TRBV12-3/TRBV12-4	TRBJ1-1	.	CASTADSTEAFF	TGTGCCAGCACCGCAGACAGCACTGAAGCTTTCTTT